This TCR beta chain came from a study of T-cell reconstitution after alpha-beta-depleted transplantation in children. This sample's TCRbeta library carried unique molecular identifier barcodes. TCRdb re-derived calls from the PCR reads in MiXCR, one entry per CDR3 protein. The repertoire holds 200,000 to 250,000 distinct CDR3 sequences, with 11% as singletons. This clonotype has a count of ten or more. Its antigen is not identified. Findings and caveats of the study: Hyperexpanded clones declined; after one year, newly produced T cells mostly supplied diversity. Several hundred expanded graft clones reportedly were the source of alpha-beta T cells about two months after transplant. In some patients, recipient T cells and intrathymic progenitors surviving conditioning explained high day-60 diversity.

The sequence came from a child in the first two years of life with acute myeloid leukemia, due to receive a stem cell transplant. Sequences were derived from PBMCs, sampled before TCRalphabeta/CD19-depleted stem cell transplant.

The CDR3 loop is CSAPRSREFNEQFF. CDR3 coding DNA: TGCAGTGCTCCAAGATCCCGGGAGTTCAATGAGCAGTTCTTC. The chain couples TRBV20-1 to TRBJ2-1, with a possible D match to TRBD2 (6 bases). Germline lookup yields CDR1 DFQATT and CDR2 SNEGSKA (reference sequence). CDR3 size: 14 residues. Trimming took 5 bases from V and 6 from J, leaving 17 bases between them.